This T cell receptor beta chain comes out of a study of CD8+ T cells in alopecia areata. As for the study in general: A regimen of oral tofacitinib, 5 to 10 mg twice daily, was given to treated patients. Study-wide points: Elevated clonality characterized lesional scalp relative to normal scalp, particularly in alopecia totalis/universalis.

In this sample, this clone turned up once. The antigen is not known. The sequencing template was cDNA reverse transcribed from extracted RNA. Generated by immunoSEQ multiplex PCR, the TCRdb table keeps only in-frame clones and is missing some. The sample yields more than 9,500 clones, approximately 53% seen once. This CDR3 is built from 13 residues. V was trimmed by 6 bases and J by 6 bases, leaving 12 bases between them. The germline V gene has CDR1 MNHEY and CDR2 SVGAGI. Punch biopsies of lesional scalp, plus peripheral blood, were taken from alopecia areata patients. Sequencing was performed on skin. The sequence came from a human donor with alopecia areata. The chain recombines TRBV6-5 with TRBJ2-1, with D possibly TRBD1 on 5 matching bases. The CDR3 protein is CASSDRLVNEQFF. The CDR3 region has the DNA TGTGCCAGCAGCGACAGATTAGTCAATGAGCAGTTCTTC.